The 9 T cell receptor beta chains given below trace back to one sample, sequenced in a study of T cells in Graves' hyperthyroidism and ophthalmopathy. Amplified regions were TCR beta CDR3 sequences from RNA transcripts. HTBI primers drove first-round RT-PCR of the TCR CDR3. TCRdb reprocessed the multiplex PCR reads via MiXCR and lists one record per CDR3 protein. The sample contains hundreds of thousands of distinct CDR3 sequences, over 12% of which appear only once. Sample: blood. These receptors all stem from a woman in her thirties or forties with Graves' ophthalmopathy.

This clonotype was counted between two and nine times. The chain has TRBV18 and TRBJ2-7, with D unresolved. V dropped 1 base and J dropped 6 bases, with 13 bases sitting between them. The CDR3 runs 14 residues. Germline V gene lookup returns CDR1 KGHSH and CDR2 LQKENI. CDR3 amino acids: CASSPRTDSGEQYF. For the CDR3, the DNA is TGTGCCAGCTCACCACGGACGGATTCGGGCGAGCAGTACTTC.

This clonotype was found a few times. V gene TRBV5-6 combines with J gene TRBJ2-2; D is undetermined. The CDR3 consists of 16 residues. Trimming took 0 bases from V and 2 from J, leaving 11 bases between them. Germline V lookup: CDR1 SGHDT, CDR2 YYEEEE. The CDR3: CASSLVRTDNTGELFF. The CDR3 DNA is TGTGCCAGCAGCTTGGTCAGGACCGACAACACCGGGGAGCTGTTTTTT.

This clonotype was detected many times. This chain uses TRBV9 with TRBJ2-2; D possibly corresponds to TRBD2 (5 bases). Trimming left V 4 bases short and J 1 base short, with 8 bases between. Germline V gene lookup returns CDR1 SGDLS and CDR2 YYNGEE. The CDR3 extends over 14 amino acids. In DNA, the CDR3 is TGTGCCAGCAGCCACGGACTGAACACCGGGGAGCTGTTTTTT. It is translated as CASSHGLNTGELFF.

The genes are TRBV19 and TRBJ2-2; 11 nucleotides agree with TRBD2. Per the germline V gene, CDR1 is LNHDA and CDR2 is SQIVND (reference sequence). V dropped 6 bases and J dropped 6; count of bases not matched to a gene: 15. This CDR3 contains 18 residues. The CDR3 nucleotides are TGTGCCAGTAGCGGTCAATTTAGCGGGAGGGCCAGGGCCGGGGAGCTGTTTTTT. This gives the protein CASSGQFSGRARAGELFF.

This clonotype was seen repeatedly, ten times or more. V and J are TRBV7-6 and TRBJ1-3; D ambiguous. The CDR3 extends over 17 amino acids. Germline V gives CDR1 SGHVS, CDR2 FNYEAQ. The germline V and J ends were trimmed by 0 bases and 0 bases, with 12 bases remaining between them. The CDR3 loop is CASSLARDTNSGNTIYF. CDR3 nucleotide sequence: TGTGCCAGCAGCTTAGCGCGCGACACCAACTCTGGAAACACCATATATTTT.

The chain has TRBV6-1 and TRBJ2-5, with 11 bases fitting TRBD2. In germline, CDR1 is MNHNS, CDR2 SASEGT. The CDR3 is made up of 14 amino acids. Unmatched junction bases numbered 6, after V lost 8 bases and J lost 4 bases. For the CDR3, the DNA is TGTGCCAGCCTCAGGCTAGCGGGAGGAGAGACCCAGTACTTC. This codes for CASLRLAGGETQYF.

At least ten counts were recorded for this clonotype. V is TRBV5-1 and J is TRBJ1-2, with a tentative D call TRBD1 (5 bases). The germline CDR1 and CDR2 sequences are SGHRS and YFSETQ. V was clipped by 0 bases and J by 6 bases, with 12 bases between them. This CDR3 is built from 14 residues. The DNA for the CDR3 is TGCGCCAGCAGCTTGGCTGGGCAGGGCCATGGCTACACCTTC. As protein: CASSLAGQGHGYTF.

This clonotype was detected many times. The chain recombines TRBV30 with TRBJ2-7; TRBD1 aligns across 8 bases. Germline trimming cut 5 bases from V and 4 bases from J; bases unmatched to any gene: 7. The germline gives CDR1 GTSNPN, CDR2 SVGIG (reference sequence). The CDR3 consists of 13 residues. The CDR3 bases are TGTGCCTGGGCTAGGACAGGGTTGTACGAGCAGTACTTC. It yields the protein CAWARTGLYEQYF.

This clonotype was detected ten times or more. The gene calls are TRBV6-5 and TRBJ1-1; D is possibly TRBD1 (5 bases). The CDR3 is 14 amino acids. CDR1 is MNHEY and CDR2 is SVGAGI in the germline V gene. Deletions cut 6 bases from V and 6 bases from J, with 17 bases between. CDR3 sequence reads: CASRRQTLASEAFF. The CDR3 coding sequence is TGTGCCAGCAGAAGACAGACGCTCGCTTCTGAAGCTTTCTTT.